The rows below give T cell receptor beta chains drawn from one sample of a study of blood T cell repertoires in COVID-19. TCRdb's copy holds only in-frame clones and misses some; the assay was immunoSEQ multiplex PCR. Of some 71,000 clones listed, around 83% are singletons. Sample: peripheral blood. The receptors derive from a woman between 50 and 59 years old with acute or convalescent COVID-19. Both conserved end residues are part of each CDR3. The D gene is left open where the match is weak. Rows give clone size only sometimes, using once, few, many, or a class for an expanded clone.

clone_size: once
d_call: .
v_call: TRBV4-2
j_call: TRBJ1-1
cdr3_nt: TGTGCCAGCAGCCAAGATGAGGCTAACACTGAAGCTTTCTTT
cdr3_aa: CASSQDEANTEAFF

clone_size: .
d_call: .
v_call: TRBV9
j_call: TRBJ2-7
cdr3_nt: TGTGCCAGCAGCGTAGACATAGGGCAGGGGTACGAGCAGTACTTC
cdr3_aa: CASSVDIGQGYEQYF

clone_size: .
d_call: TRBD2
v_call: TRBV27
j_call: TRBJ2-3
cdr3_nt: TGTGCCAGCAGCGGGCAAGCGGGGGGGCTCACAGATACGCAGTATTTT
cdr3_aa: CASSGQAGGLTDTQYF

clone_size: .
d_call: .
v_call: TRBV6-5
j_call: TRBJ1-2
cdr3_nt: TGTGCCAGCAGTACGACACAAACAAACTATGGCTACACCTTC
cdr3_aa: CASSTTQTNYGYTF

clone_size: .
d_call: .
v_call: TRBV7-9
j_call: TRBJ2-5
cdr3_nt: TGTGCCAGCAGCCCCGGACAGAACCAAGAGACCCAGTACTTC
cdr3_aa: CASSPGQNQETQYF

clone_size: .
d_call: .
v_call: TRBV27
j_call: TRBJ1-5
cdr3_nt: TGTGCCAGCAGTTTCGTGGCAGGGGCGAATCAGCCCCAGCATTTT
cdr3_aa: CASSFVAGANQPQHF

clone_size: few
d_call: .
v_call: TRBV19
j_call: TRBJ1-6
cdr3_nt: TGTGCCAGTAGTCTGGACTTATACTCCTATAATTCACCCCTCCACTTT
cdr3_aa: CASSLDLYSYNSPLHF

clone_size: .
d_call: TRBD1
v_call: TRBV12-3/TRBV12-4
j_call: TRBJ2-5
cdr3_nt: TGTGCCAGCAGGTCGACAGGGGAGGAGACCCAGTACTTC
cdr3_aa: CASRSTGEETQYF

clone_size: few
d_call: .
v_call: TRBV21-1
j_call: TRBJ1-1
cdr3_nt: TGTGCCAGCAGCCGTGGGGCGGCAGGGGAGAACACTGAAGCTTTCTTT
cdr3_aa: CASSRGAAGENTEAFF

clone_size: .
d_call: .
v_call: TRBV9
j_call: TRBJ2-7
cdr3_nt: TGTGCCAGCAGCGTAGTCGTAGGAGGGGAGCAGTACTTC
cdr3_aa: CASSVVVGGEQYF